This is a list of T cell receptor beta chains from one sample in a study of T cell responses to AZD1222 COVID-19 vaccine. Sequencing was performed with immunoSEQ multiplex PCR; in TCRdb, only in-frame clones are kept and a portion is missing. Seen here are approximately 150,000 clones, about nine tenths observed once, and the top ten hold around 2.6%. The material was peripheral blood, obtained on day 0 of AZD1222 vaccination. The origin of the receptors is an adult in good health. CDR3s include the opening cysteine and the closing phenylalanine or tryptophan.

V	J	CDR3
TRBV7-9	TRBJ2-1	CASSLGDRRNEQFF
TRBV7-8	TRBJ2-3	CASSTSGRARDTQYF
TRBV6-5	TRBJ2-1	CASTPGLIYNEQFF
TRBV6-4	TRBJ2-1	CASSRLGGGDYNEQFF
TRBV2	TRBJ2-3	CASTVLAGPDTQYF
TRBV6-6	TRBJ2-1	CASSQRANEQFF
TRBV6-5	TRBJ1-3	CASSSPTAAGNTIYF
TRBV6-5	TRBJ1-5	CAGINQPQHF
TRBV5-1	TRBJ2-7	CASSLGYEQYF
TRBV3-1/TRBV3-2	TRBJ1-1	CASSQGTGTGQMNTEAFF
TRBV9	TRBJ2-7	CASSVGGRPYEQYF
TRBV6-2/TRBV6-3	TRBJ2-7	CASSPLVAASSYEQYF
TRBV28	TRBJ1-6	CASSFRDRLRNSPLHF
TRBV6-5	TRBJ2-7	CASSSAGTADYEQYF
TRBV3-1/TRBV3-2	TRBJ2-5	CASSQRGFQYF
TRBV13	TRBJ1-4	CASSQREGSPFF
TRBV18	TRBJ1-1	CASSPTPWGMNTEAFF
TRBV9	TRBJ2-2	CASSAEARGTNTGELFF
TRBV4-2	TRBJ1-3	CASSQGDPEPGNTIYF
TRBV19	TRBJ2-3	CASSILSGRAGVTDTQYF
TRBV5-1	TRBJ1-1	CASTTGASMNTEAFF
TRBV5-6	TRBJ2-5	CASSWKETQYF
TRBV5-1	TRBJ1-2	CASGEDYGYTF
TRBV9	TRBJ2-2	CASNRDNTGELFF
TRBV6-1	TRBJ2-4	CASSEDRGHLAKNIQYF
TRBV19	TRBJ2-3	CASSKTGGTDTQYF
TRBV6-5	TRBJ1-1	CASSTTGRTEAFF
TRBV3-1/TRBV3-2	TRBJ2-7	CASSPTNRIYYEQYF
TRBV6-1	TRBJ1-3	CASSEAIWDRVTGNTIYF
TRBV19	TRBJ1-1	CASCDRRNTEAFF
TRBV12-3/TRBV12-4	TRBJ1-2	CASSSPGSNGYTF
TRBV7-9	TRBJ2-5	CASSAPGSDEETQYF
TRBV28	TRBJ1-5	CASSLDLVQPQHF
TRBV2	TRBJ1-1	CASSARGEAFF
TRBV2	TRBJ1-6	CASSVQYANSPLHF
TRBV27	TRBJ2-3	CASSLLAGVADTQYF
TRBV7-9	TRBJ2-1	CASSYTSLGRQFF
TRBV27	TRBJ2-5	CASSLSAGDWETQYF
TRBV18	TRBJ1-2	CASSRQGISDGYTF
TRBV6-6	TRBJ1-5	CASSLGQETSQPQHF
TRBV18	TRBJ1-4	CASSPQPASSTNEKLFF
TRBV19	TRBJ1-5	CASSIGTGGPQPQHF
TRBV5-6	TRBJ2-1	CASSLQFEQFF
TRBV30	TRBJ2-7	CAYWGPGRSSYEQYF
TRBV7-9	TRBJ2-7	CASSHSPGGWQYF
TRBV11-3	TRBJ2-7	CASSLDVAAAEQYF
TRBV5-4	TRBJ2-1	CASSPTTRINEQFF
TRBV15	TRBJ2-7	CATSRSTYEQYF
TRBV9	TRBJ1-5	CASSAGTPPINQPQHF
TRBV2	TRBJ2-5	CASSELPGETQYF
TRBV9	TRBJ2-1	CASDRGSYNEQFF
TRBV28	TRBJ2-7	CASSSVLYEQYF
TRBV18	TRBJ1-2	CASSVTGGESYTF
TRBV19	TRBJ2-7	CASSMLDSTYEQYF